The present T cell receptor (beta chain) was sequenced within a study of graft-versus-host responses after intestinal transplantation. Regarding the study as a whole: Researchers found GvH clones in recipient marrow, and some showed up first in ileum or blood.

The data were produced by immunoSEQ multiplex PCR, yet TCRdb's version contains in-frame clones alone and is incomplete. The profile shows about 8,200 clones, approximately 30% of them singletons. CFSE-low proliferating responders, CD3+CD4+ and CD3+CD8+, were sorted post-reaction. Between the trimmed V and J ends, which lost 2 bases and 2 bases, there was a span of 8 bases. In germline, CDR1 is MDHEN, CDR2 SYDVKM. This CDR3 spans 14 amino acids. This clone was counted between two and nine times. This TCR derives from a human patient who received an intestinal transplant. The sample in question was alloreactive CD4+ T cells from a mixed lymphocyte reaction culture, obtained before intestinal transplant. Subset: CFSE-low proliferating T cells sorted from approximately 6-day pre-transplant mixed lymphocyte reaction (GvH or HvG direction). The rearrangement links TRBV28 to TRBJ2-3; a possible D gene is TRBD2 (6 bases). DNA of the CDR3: TGTGCCAGCAGTTTAGCGGGACTCACAGATACGCAGTATTTT. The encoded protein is CASSLAGLTDTQYF.